This T cell receptor (beta chain) was recovered during a study of blood T cell repertoires in COVID-19 (dated by TCRdb to the early 2020s). A note on the overall study: The collaborator samples originated in the United States, Italy and Spain and spanned the acute and convalescent phases of COVID-19. The prospective study material was composed of cDNA or gDNA derived from T cells, B-cell-depleted T cells, or PBMCs. Deeply sampled blood TCRbeta repertoires from subjects exposed to, actively infected with, or recovered from COVID-19 were included in the dataset. The repertoires were made available in a free public database intended to serve as a resource for research on the immune response to SARS-CoV-2. Samples came from the ongoing ImmuneRACE study (first 160 participants) plus 1,254 subjects from 6 global collaborators. The sample metadata nearly always contained a de-identified subject ID, COVID-19 status, age in years and sex. Where available, HLA class I and class II types were taken from metadata supplied by the sample provider and were not determined by assay-based typing. What the research found in general, with its limitations: Clinical and demographic metadata were provided uncurated, with the amount varying by source and participant.

The immunoSEQ Assay, a bias-controlled multiplex PCR, was used to amplify TCRbeta CDR3 regions from genomic DNA. The paper's data handling went like this. The number of nucleated cells in each sample was estimated by amplification of reference gene primers within the assay. To quantify the absolute abundance of each unique TCRbeta CDR3 rearrangement, sequence reads were collapsed and filtered. For each sample, productive Simpson clonality was calculated by taking the square root of Simpson's diversity index across productive rearrangements. This immuneACCESS table, as held by TCRdb, lists in-frame sequences with V and J called but not all clones. Of the missing ones, under half trace to an unresolved V gene in checked studies; the others have no known cause. V and J calls and clone size are those listed in that table; D and trimming were worked out from the DNA. This sample has 210,000 or so clones in its table, and 70% to 90% of those were observed once. 4% to 4.5% of the sample is taken by the ten largest.

Concerning this clone: The antigen it binds to is not known. No qualities accompany the bases; no much larger clone lies one base away.

The collaborating institutions used their own protocols to collect whole blood in K2EDTA tubes. For TCRbeta analysis, collaborators shipped samples as frozen whole blood, isolated PBMCs, or DNA extracted from either of those sample types. The sequencing input was peripheral blood. The TCR originated in a man in his fifties with acute or convalescent COVID-19.

The nucleotides are TGTGCCAGCAGCTTCAGTACCACCGGAAACACCATATATTTT. The translation is CASSFSTTGNTIYF. The chain joins TRBV3-1 (or the pseudogene TRBV3-2) to TRBJ1-3, with the D gene call left open. V loses 5 bases of germline sequence and J loses 4 bases, and the interval between the two ends is 12 bases. The CDR3 runs 14 amino acids, cysteine and phenylalanine included. The kept DNA is CDR3 alone, 42 bases in frame from the first base. For CDR1 and CDR2, the germline V gene (reference sequence) lists LGHDT and YNNKEL.